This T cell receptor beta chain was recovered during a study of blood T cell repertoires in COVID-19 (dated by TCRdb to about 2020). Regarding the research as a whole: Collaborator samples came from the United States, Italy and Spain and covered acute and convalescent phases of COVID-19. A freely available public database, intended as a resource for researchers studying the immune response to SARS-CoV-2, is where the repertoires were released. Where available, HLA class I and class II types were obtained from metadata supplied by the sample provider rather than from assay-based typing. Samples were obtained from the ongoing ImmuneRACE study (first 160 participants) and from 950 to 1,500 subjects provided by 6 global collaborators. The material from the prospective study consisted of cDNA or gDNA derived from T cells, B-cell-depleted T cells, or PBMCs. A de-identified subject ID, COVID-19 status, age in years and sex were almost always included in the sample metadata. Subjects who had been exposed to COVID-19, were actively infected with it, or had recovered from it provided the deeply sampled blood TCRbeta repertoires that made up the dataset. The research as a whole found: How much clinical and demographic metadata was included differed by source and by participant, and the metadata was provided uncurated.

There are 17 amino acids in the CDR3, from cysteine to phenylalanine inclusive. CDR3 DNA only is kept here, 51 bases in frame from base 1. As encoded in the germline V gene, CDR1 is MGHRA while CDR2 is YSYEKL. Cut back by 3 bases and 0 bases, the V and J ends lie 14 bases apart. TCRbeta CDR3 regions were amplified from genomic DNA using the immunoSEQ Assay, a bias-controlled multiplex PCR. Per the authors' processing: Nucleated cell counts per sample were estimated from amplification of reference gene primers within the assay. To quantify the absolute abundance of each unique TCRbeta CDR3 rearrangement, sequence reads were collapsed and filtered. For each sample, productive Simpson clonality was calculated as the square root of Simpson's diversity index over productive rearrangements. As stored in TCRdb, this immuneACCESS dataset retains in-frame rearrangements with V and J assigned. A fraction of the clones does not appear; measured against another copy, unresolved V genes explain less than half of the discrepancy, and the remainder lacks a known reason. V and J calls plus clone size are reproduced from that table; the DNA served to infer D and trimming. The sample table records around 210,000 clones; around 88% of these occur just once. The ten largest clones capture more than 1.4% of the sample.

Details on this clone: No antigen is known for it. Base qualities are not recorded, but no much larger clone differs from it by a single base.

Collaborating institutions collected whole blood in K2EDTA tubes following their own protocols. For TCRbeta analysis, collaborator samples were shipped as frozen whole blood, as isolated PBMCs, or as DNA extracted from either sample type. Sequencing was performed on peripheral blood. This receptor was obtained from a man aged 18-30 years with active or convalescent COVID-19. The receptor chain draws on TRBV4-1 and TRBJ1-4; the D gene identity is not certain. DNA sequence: TGCGCCAGCAGCCACCTGTTTAGGCAGGCAACTAATGAAAAACTGTTTTTT. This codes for CASSHLFRQATNEKLFF.